This T cell receptor beta chain was sequenced during a study of T cells in Graves' hyperthyroidism and ophthalmopathy. Regarding the study as a whole: Ophthalmopathy onset followed model prediction by a median roughly 6 months. Most thyroid clonotypes expanded above 0.001 were also detected in blood.

This clonotype was detected a few times. Its target is unknown. RNA transcripts gave rise to amplified TCR beta CDR3 regions. The TCR CDR3 was amplified in a first-round RT-PCR using the HTBI primer set. One entry per CDR3 protein results from TCRdb running MiXCR on the multiplex PCR reads. Seen here are nearly 600,000 distinct CDR3 sequences, 14% observed once, and the top ten hold less than 9%. Trimming stripped 1 base from V and 3 bases from J, with 7 bases between. Germline V lookup: CDR1 GTSNPN, CDR2 SVGIG (reference sequence). The CDR3 length is 13 residues. Diagnosis rested on symptoms, serum thyroxine and TRAb, thyroid ultrasound, and orbital computed tomography.

V gene TRBV30 combines with J gene TRBJ1-5; D possibly corresponds to TRBD1 (5 bases). Input material: blood. This clonotype originated in a woman aged 18-29 years with Graves' ophthalmopathy. DNA for the CDR3: TGTGCCTGGAGTGCAGGGTACAATCAGCCCCAGCATTTT. Protein: CAWSAGYNQPQHF.